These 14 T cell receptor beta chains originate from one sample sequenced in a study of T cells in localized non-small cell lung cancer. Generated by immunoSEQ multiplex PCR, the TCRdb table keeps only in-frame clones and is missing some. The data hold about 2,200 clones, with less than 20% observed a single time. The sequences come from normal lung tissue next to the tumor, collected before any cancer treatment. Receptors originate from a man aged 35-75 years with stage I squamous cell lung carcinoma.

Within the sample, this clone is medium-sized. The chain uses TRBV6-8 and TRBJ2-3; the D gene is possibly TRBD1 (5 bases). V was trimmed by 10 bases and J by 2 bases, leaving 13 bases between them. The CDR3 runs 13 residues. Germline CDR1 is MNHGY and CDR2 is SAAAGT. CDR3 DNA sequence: TGTGCCACCCTGACAGAAAACACAGATACGCAGTATTTT. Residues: CATLTENTDTQYF.

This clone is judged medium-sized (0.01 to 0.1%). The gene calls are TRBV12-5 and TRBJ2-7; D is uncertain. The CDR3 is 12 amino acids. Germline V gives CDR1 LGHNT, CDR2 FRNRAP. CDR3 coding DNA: TGTGCCAGCACCTATAGCAGGTACGAGCAGTACTTC. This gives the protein CASTYSRYEQYF.

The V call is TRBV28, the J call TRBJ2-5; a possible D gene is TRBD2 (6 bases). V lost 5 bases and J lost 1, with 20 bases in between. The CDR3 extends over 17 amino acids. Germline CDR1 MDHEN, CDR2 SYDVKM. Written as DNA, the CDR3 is TGTGCCAGCAGTCCCGCCGGAGGGGAGCTCGCCCAAGAGACCCAGTACTTC. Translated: CASSPAGGELAQETQYF. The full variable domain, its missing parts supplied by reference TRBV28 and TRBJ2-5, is DVKVTQSSRYLVKRTGEKVFLECVQDMDHENMFWYRQDPGLGLRLIYFSYDVKMKEKGDIPEGYSVSREKKERFSLILESASTNQTSMYLCASSPAGGELAQETQYFGPGTRLLVL.

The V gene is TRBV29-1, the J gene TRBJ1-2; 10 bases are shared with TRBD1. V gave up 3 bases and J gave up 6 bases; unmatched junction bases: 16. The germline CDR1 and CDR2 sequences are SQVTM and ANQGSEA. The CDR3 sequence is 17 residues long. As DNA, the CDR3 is TGCAGCGTTGACTGGTGGCGAGGGGACAGGGGCGATGATGGCTACACCTTC. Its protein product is CSVDWWRGDRGDDGYTF.

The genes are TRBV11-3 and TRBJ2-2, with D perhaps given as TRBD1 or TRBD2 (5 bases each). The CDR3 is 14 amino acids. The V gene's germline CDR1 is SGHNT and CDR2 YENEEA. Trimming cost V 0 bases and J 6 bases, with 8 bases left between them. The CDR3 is CASSLDGTAGELFF. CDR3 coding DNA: TGTGCCAGCAGCTTAGATGGGACGGCCGGGGAGCTGTTTTTT.

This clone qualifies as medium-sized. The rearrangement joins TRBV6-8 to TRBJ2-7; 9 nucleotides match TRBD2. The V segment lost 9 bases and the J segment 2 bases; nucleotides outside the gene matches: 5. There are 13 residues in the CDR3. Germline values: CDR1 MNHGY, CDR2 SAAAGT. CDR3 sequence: CASLAGEPYEQYF. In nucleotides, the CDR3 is TGTGCCAGTTTAGCGGGAGAACCCTACGAGCAGTACTTC.

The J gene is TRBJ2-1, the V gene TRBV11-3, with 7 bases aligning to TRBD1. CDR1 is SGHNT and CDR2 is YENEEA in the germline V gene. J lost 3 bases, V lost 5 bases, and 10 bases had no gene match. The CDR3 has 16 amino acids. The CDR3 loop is CASSPWTGTNYNEQFF. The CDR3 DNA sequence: TGTGCCAGCAGCCCCTGGACAGGAACCAACTACAATGAGCAGTTCTTC.

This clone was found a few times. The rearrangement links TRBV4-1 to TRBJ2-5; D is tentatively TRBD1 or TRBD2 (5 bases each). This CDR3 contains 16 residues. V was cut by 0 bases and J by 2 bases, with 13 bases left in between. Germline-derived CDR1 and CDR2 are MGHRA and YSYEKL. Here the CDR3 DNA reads TGCGCCAGCAGCCAAGAAGGGCAGGGAGATCAAGAGACCCAGTACTTC. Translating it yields CASSQEGQGDQETQYF.

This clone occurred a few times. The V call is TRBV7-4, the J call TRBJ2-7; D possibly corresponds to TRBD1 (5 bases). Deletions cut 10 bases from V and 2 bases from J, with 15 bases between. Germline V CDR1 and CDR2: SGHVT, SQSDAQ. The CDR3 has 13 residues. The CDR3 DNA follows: TGTGCCACTGAAGGGGATTCCGCCTACGAGCAGTACTTC. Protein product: CATEGDSAYEQYF.

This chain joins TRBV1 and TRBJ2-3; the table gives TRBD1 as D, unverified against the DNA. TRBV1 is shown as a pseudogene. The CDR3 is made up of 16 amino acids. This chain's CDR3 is CASSQTGTGSTDTQYF. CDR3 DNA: TGCGCCAGCAGCCAAACCGGGACAGGGAGCACAGATACGCAGTATTTT.

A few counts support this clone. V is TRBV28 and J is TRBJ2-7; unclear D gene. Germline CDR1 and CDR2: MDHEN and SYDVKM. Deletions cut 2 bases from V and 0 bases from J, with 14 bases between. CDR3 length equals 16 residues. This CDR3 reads CASSLVEALSSYEQYF. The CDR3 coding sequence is TGTGCCAGCAGTTTAGTTGAAGCGTTGAGCTCCTACGAGCAGTACTTC.

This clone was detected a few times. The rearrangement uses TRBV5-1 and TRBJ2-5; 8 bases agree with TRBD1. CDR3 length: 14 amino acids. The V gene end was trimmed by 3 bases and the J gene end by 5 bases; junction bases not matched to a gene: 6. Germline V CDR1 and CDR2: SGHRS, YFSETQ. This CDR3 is CASSWATGDETQYF. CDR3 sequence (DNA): TGCGCCAGCAGCTGGGCGACAGGGGACGAGACCCAGTACTTC.

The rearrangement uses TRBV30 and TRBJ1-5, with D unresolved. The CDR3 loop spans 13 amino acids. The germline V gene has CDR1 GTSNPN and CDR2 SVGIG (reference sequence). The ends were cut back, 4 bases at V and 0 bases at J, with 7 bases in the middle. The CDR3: CAWTEDSNQPQHF. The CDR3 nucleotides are TGTGCCTGGACAGAAGATAGCAATCAGCCCCAGCATTTT.

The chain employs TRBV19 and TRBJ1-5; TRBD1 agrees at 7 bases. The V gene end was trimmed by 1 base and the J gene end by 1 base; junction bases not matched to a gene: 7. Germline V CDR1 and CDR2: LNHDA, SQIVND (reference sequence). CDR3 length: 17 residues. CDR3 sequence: CASSIGQGSRSNQPQHF. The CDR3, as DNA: TGTGCCAGTAGTATAGGACAGGGAAGTAGGAGCAATCAGCCCCAGCATTTT.